Each of the 7 T cell receptor beta chains below was sequenced from the same sample in a study of shared clonotypes between healthy human individuals. Repertoires were generated with immunoSEQ multiplex PCR, while TCRdb's copy carries only in-frame clones and drops some. Among millions of clones listed, 90% to 95% were seen once. The sequencing sample was made of naive CD4+ T cells sorted from blood. Described subset: CD45RA+ positively selected. The receptors were gathered from a man aged 18-30 years in good health.

The gene calls are TRBV9 and TRBJ1-2; D is ambiguous. The V end lost 0 bases, the J end lost 8 bases, and 14 bases lay between the germline ends. Looked up from germline, CDR1 is SGDLS and CDR2 is YYNGEE. The CDR3 has 14 amino acids. In DNA form, the CDR3 reads TGTGCCAGCAGCGTAGAATCCCTCGGTAAGGGCTACACCTTC. Its protein is CASSVESLGKGYTF.

CDR3 nucleotide sequence: TGTGCCAGCCACCCAGGGGGCAAGGCCGGGGAGCTGTTTTTT. It yields the protein CASHPGGKAGELFF. The J gene is TRBJ2-2, the V gene TRBV6-5; 8 bases fit TRBD1. The CDR3 consists of 14 residues. Trimming at V came to 8 bases and at J to 6 bases, leaving 8 bases not matched to a gene. Germline loops: CDR1 MNHEY, CDR2 SVGAGI.

This chain connects TRBV7-2 to TRBJ1-1, with 7 bases aligning to TRBD1. V was clipped by 7 bases and J by 2 bases; unmatched bases: 4. In germline, CDR1 is SGHTA, CDR2 FQGNSA. CDR3 length: 13 residues. DNA for the CDR3: TGTGCCAGCACCGGACAGGTTAACACTGAAGCTTTCTTT. It encodes CASTGQVNTEAFF.

The V call is TRBV5-1, the J call TRBJ2-5, with D hard to call. CDR1 and CDR2 from the germline V gene are SGHRS and YFSETQ. V gave up 1 base and J gave up 4 bases, with 8 bases separating them. The CDR3 has 13 residues. CDR3 protein: CASSLPGTETQYF. CDR3 DNA sequence: TGCGCCAGCAGCTTGCCCGGTACAGAGACCCAGTACTTC. The complete variable domain, with remaining parts taken from reference TRBV5-1 and TRBJ2-5, reads KAGVTQTPRYLIKTRGQQVTLSCSPISGHRSVSWYQQTPGQGLQFLFEYFSETQRNKGNFPGRFSGRQFSNSRSEMNVSTLELGDSALYLCASSLPGTETQYFGPGTRLLVL.

CDR3 coding DNA: TGTGCCAGCAGTGAAGGGCTCCTGAGCTCCTACGAGCAGTACTTC. Residues: CASSEGLLSSYEQYF. The chain joins TRBV28 to TRBJ2-7; D is ambiguous. The V gene lost 5 bases and the J gene lost 0 bases, with 14 bases spanning the gap. CDR1 and CDR2 (germline): MDHEN, SYDVKM. This CDR3 has 15 residues.

This chain connects TRBV5-1 to TRBJ1-4; D might be TRBD1 (5 bases). The germline V gene encodes CDR1 SGHRS and CDR2 YFSETQ. This CDR3 has 15 residues. The V and J ends lost 5 bases and 4 bases respectively, with 15 bases between them. DNA for the CDR3: TGCGCCAGCAGTTATGCCGGGACTGATAATGAAAAACTGTTTTTT. Encoded protein: CASSYAGTDNEKLFF.

CDR3 in DNA: TGTGCCACGTTCCGGGACGGGTCCTACGAGCAGTACTTC. Residues: CATFRDGSYEQYF. The chain has TRBV6-1 and TRBJ2-7; possibly TRBD1 or TRBD2 for D (5 bases each). From germline, CDR1 is MNHNS and CDR2 SASEGT. The CDR3 runs to 13 residues. V gave up 10 bases and J gave up 1 base, with 14 bases separating them.